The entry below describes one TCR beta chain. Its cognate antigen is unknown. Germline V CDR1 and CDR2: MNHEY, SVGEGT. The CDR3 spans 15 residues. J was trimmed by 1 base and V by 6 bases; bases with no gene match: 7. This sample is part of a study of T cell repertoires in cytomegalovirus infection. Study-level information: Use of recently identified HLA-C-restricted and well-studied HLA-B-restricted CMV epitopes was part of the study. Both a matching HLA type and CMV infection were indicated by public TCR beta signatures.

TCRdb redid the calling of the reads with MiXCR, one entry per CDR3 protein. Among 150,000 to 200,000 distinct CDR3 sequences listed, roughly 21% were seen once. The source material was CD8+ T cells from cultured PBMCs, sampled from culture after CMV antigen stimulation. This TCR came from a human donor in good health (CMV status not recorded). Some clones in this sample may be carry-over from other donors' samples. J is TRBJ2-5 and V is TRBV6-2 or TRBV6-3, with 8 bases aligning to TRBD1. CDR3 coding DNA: TGTGCCAGCAGAAGTCGGCAGGGGGCCCAAGAGACCCAGTACTTC. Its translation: CASRSRQGAQETQYF.